This TCR beta chain came from a study of blood T cell repertoires in COVID-19. Overall study: Both acute and convalescent COVID-19 samples were obtained from the United States, Italy and Spain. T cells, B-cell-depleted T cells, or PBMCs supplied cDNA or gDNA.

As originally analysed: Amplified reference gene primers provided the basis for estimating nucleated cell counts. TCRdb's table, derived via immunoSEQ multiplex PCR, lists solely in-frame clones and lacks some. That table gives V, J and clone size, and the DNA gave D and trimming. Of roughly 90,000 clones detected, 80% to 90% appear once; the ten largest clones hold around 5%. Trimming took 2 bases from V and 6 from J, leaving 11 bases between them. Per the germline V gene, CDR1 is SQVTM and CDR2 is ANQGSEA. This CDR3 region has 13 residues. This clonotype was obtained from a woman older than 75 with active COVID-19. The rearrangement links TRBV29-1 to TRBJ2-1; D uncertain. Sequencing used peripheral blood. The chain's CDR3 is CSVEILDSNEQFF. The CDR3 DNA is TGCAGCGTTGAAATCCTAGATTCCAATGAGCAGTTCTTC.